This T cell receptor (beta chain) was recorded in a study of T-cell reconstitution after alpha-beta-depleted transplantation in children. Study-wide results and limits: A year had passed since transplant, and T-cell counts and diversity by then came mostly from newly produced T cells.

This clonotype appeared a few times. Its specificity is unknown. Researchers prepared the TCRbeta library using unique molecular identifiers, the study reports. Using its own MiXCR run on the PCR reads, TCRdb lists one record per CDR3 protein. The sample includes approximately 15,000 distinct CDR3 sequences, under 15% of them seen just once. Trimming removed 1 base from V and 6 bases from J, with 19 bases in between. CDR1 is DFQATT, CDR2 SNEGSKA, per germline (reference sequence). CDR3 length: 17 residues. This TCR was recovered from a boy younger than two who had a stem cell transplant for Wiskott-Aldrich syndrome, so the T cells may come from the graft donor. V gene TRBV20-1 combines with J gene TRBJ1-6, with a possible D match to TRBD1 (5 bases). Material: PBMCs, mostly from graft donor cells, obtained 180 days after TCRalphabeta/CD19-depleted stem cell transplant. The CDR3 sequence is CSARAGLGVGFNSPLHF. CDR3 DNA: TGCAGTGCTAGAGCGGGATTGGGGGTGGGTTTTAATTCACCCCTCCACTTT.